These 9 T cell receptor beta chains share one sample of origin, sequenced in a study of control samples from healthy donors and cancer patients. Generated by immunoSEQ multiplex PCR, the TCRdb table keeps only in-frame clones and is missing some. The sample yields 100,000 to 150,000 clones, roughly 84% seen once. The sample consisted of blood. The receptors here all came from a young man in good health.

The chain links TRBV11-2 to TRBJ1-6, with a possible D match to TRBD1 (6 bases). This CDR3 has 13 residues. Trimming shortened V by 3 bases and J by 9 bases, and 9 bases separated the two germline ends. From germline, CDR1 is SGHAT and CDR2 FQNNGV. The CDR3 DNA reads TGTGCCAGCAGCTTGGGCAGGGGTTCACCCCTCCACTTT. Translating gives CASSLGRGSPLHF.

This chain joins TRBV9 and TRBJ2-2, with no clear D. Germline CDR1 SGDLS, CDR2 YYNGEE. The CDR3 totals 14 residues. Trimming removed 5 bases from V and 0 bases from J, with 8 bases in between. The CDR3 nucleotides read TGTGCCAGCAGTCTTCTAGCGAACACCGGGGAGCTGTTTTTT. It encodes CASSLLANTGELFF.

The chain combines TRBV14 with TRBJ2-2; D not certain. Germline V gives CDR1 SGHDN, CDR2 FVKESK. This CDR3 is 16 amino acids long. Trimming took off 2 bases at V and 0 bases at J, with 10 bases between the two ends. The CDR3 DNA sequence: TGTGCCAGCAGCCAATGGCAACTATCGAACACCGGGGAGCTGTTTTTT. The encoded protein is CASSQWQLSNTGELFF.

The chain combines TRBV6-5 with TRBJ2-7; 9 nucleotides align to TRBD1. The CDR3 runs 15 residues. CDR1 is MNHEY, CDR2 SVGAGI, per germline. Unmatched junction bases numbered 1, after V lost 0 bases and J lost 1 base. The CDR3 coding sequence is TGTGCCAGCAGTTACTCCGGGACAGGGTCCTACGAGCAGTACTTC. It specifies CASSYSGTGSYEQYF.

This sequence joins TRBV7-9 and TRBJ2-7; D remains unclear. Trimming left V 2 bases short and J 0 bases short, with 14 bases between. Germline V gene data show CDR1 as SEHNR and CDR2 as FQNEAQ (reference sequence). This CDR3 is built from 16 residues. The CDR3: CASSLTLSDSSYEQYF. DNA of the CDR3: TGTGCCAGCAGCTTAACCCTCAGTGATAGCTCCTACGAGCAGTACTTC.

The chain is built from TRBV18 and TRBJ1-3; D remains ambiguous. The V gene lost 3 bases and the J gene lost 8 bases, with 14 bases spanning the gap. Germline CDR1 reads KGHSH; CDR2 reads LQKENI. The CDR3 is made up of 14 amino acids. For the CDR3, the DNA is TGTGCCAGCTCACCGGAAAGGGCGGTATACACCATATATTTT. Amino acids: CASSPERAVYTIYF.

The chain has TRBV28 and TRBJ2-7; D might be TRBD1 or TRBD2, each matching 5 bases. Between the trimmed V and J ends, which lost 4 bases and 1 base, there was a span of 14 bases. The germline gives CDR1 MDHEN, CDR2 SYDVKM. This CDR3 has 15 residues. The CDR3 nucleotides are TGTGCCAGCAGTTCTTTCCGGGACGGTTCCTACGAGCAGTACTTC. The encoded protein is CASSSFRDGSYEQYF.

The gene calls are TRBV19 and TRBJ1-4; 8 nucleotides agree with TRBD1. V lost 10 bases, J lost 7 bases, and 11 bases stayed unmatched. Germline-derived CDR1 and CDR2 are LNHDA and SQIVND (reference sequence). CDR3 length equals 14 residues. As DNA, the CDR3 is TGTGCCACAGTATCAGGGGGCCGAGGTGAAAAACTGTTTTTT. Protein product: CATVSGGRGEKLFF.

The V and J genes are TRBV11-3 and TRBJ2-3, with 8 bases that match TRBD2. This CDR3 is built from 17 residues. The J segment lost 1 base and the V segment lost 1 base, leaving 7 bases of the junction unmatched. Germline CDR1 SGHNT, CDR2 YENEEA. The CDR3 region is CASSLATGTRGTDTQYF. CDR3 coding DNA: TGTGCCAGCAGCTTAGCCACCGGGACTAGGGGCACAGATACGCAGTATTTT.